One and the same sample provided the 26 T cell receptor beta chains below, sequenced in a study of CD8 T cells in Susac syndrome. Reverse transcription of 0.5 to 1 ug RNA was performed with random hexamers. Each CDR3 protein is one row after TCRdb ran MiXCR on the immunoSEQ multiplex PCR reads. The profile shows under 95,000 distinct CDR3 sequences, around 94% of them singletons. The sequencing input was CD4+ T cells from PBMCs. Receptors were obtained from a human donor with Susac syndrome.

The CDR3 sequence: CASSTGRDTAQYF. The CDR3 region has the DNA TGTGCCAGCAGCACCGGACGAGACACGGCCCAGTACTTC. The V call is TRBV7-9, the J call TRBJ2-5; no clear D. V shed 5 bases and J shed 9 bases, with 16 bases lying between them. The length of the CDR3 is 13 residues. CDR1 SEHNR and CDR2 FQNEAQ come from the germline V gene (reference sequence).

The chain recombines TRBV19 with TRBJ1-4, with D maybe TRBD1 (6 bases). Trimming cost V 3 bases and J 7 bases, with 12 bases left between them. This CDR3 spans 14 amino acids. In germline, CDR1 is LNHDA, CDR2 SQIVND (reference sequence). The CDR3 is CASSIWGLREKLFF. Written as DNA, the CDR3 is TGTGCCAGTAGTATCTGGGGGCTGCGTGAAAAACTGTTTTTT.

This clonotype showed up just once. The chain uses TRBV20-1 and TRBJ1-5; 9 positions agree with TRBD1. The CDR3 has 15 amino acids. J was trimmed by 2 bases and V by 5 bases; bases with no gene match: 7. Germline V gene sequence: CDR1 DFQATT, CDR2 SNEGSKA (reference sequence). In DNA, the CDR3 is TGCAGTGCTTCCCAGGGACAGGGAGGCAATCAGCCCCAGCATTTT. This encodes CSASQGQGGNQPQHF.

V and J are TRBV28 and TRBJ1-6; D unclear. The CDR3 spans 17 residues. Per germline, CDR1 MDHEN and CDR2 SYDVKM. The V end was cut by 5 bases, the J end by 8 bases, with 22 bases between. CDR3 loop: CASSLSRTGRAYSPLHF. CDR3 DNA sequence: TGTGCCAGCAGTCTGTCCCGGACGGGCCGGGCCTATTCACCCCTCCACTTT. The complete variable domain, with remaining parts taken from reference TRBV28 and TRBJ1-6, reads DVKVTQSSRYLVKRTGEKVFLECVQDMDHENMFWYRQDPGLGLRLIYFSYDVKMKEKGDIPEGYSVSREKKERFSLILESASTNQTSMYLCASSLSRTGRAYSPLHFGNGTRLTVT.

The V call is TRBV20-1, the J call TRBJ2-5; 8 bases line up with TRBD1. This CDR3 is 14 amino acids long. J lost 1 base, V lost 6 bases, and 7 bases had no gene match. Germline lookup yields CDR1 DFQATT and CDR2 SNEGSKA (reference sequence). The CDR3 DNA sequence: TGCAGTGCAAGTCCGGGACAGGTCCAAGAGACCCAGTACTTC. This encodes CSASPGQVQETQYF.

This chain uses TRBV7-9 with TRBJ2-5; TRBD2 matches 10 bases. The CDR3 totals 16 residues. The V segment lost 1 base and the J segment 0 bases; nucleotides outside the gene matches: 2. Germline V CDR1 and CDR2: SEHNR, FQNEAQ (reference sequence). The chain's CDR3 is CASSLGSGGYQETQYF. Written as DNA, the CDR3 is TGTGCCAGCAGCTTAGGTAGCGGGGGGTACCAAGAGACCCAGTACTTC.

The rearrangement uses TRBV9 and TRBJ2-1, with TRBD2 as a possible D gene (5 bases). The CDR3 is made up of 14 amino acids. V lost 2 bases and J 4 bases, leaving 10 bases between the germline ends. Germline V gene lookup returns CDR1 SGDLS and CDR2 YYNGEE. CDR3 region: CASSVDSGYNEQFF. The CDR3 DNA is TGTGCCAGCAGCGTCGACTCGGGGTACAATGAGCAGTTCTTC.

The chain links TRBV30 to TRBJ1-4, with D unclear. This CDR3 has 14 amino acids. Trimming took off 0 bases at V and 5 bases at J, with 10 bases between the two ends. Germline CDR1 GTSNPN, CDR2 SVGIG (reference sequence). The CDR3 spells CAWSVDFPNEKLFF. In DNA form, the CDR3 reads TGTGCCTGGAGTGTCGATTTTCCGAATGAAAAACTGTTTTTT.

The V call is TRBV4-3, the J call TRBJ2-5, with a tentative D call TRBD1 (5 bases). This CDR3 spans 14 amino acids. V gave up 0 bases and J gave up 7 bases, with 12 bases separating them. Germline V gives CDR1 LGHNA, CDR2 YSLEER. In DNA form, the CDR3 reads TGCGCCAGCAGCCAAGATGGGGCAGTTGGGACCCAGTACTTC. It codes for CASSQDGAVGTQYF.

The chain is built from TRBV30 and TRBJ1-6; the D is unclear. CDR3 size: 15 residues. Trimming stripped 1 base from V and 7 bases from J, with 14 bases between. Per the germline V gene, CDR1 is GTSNPN and CDR2 is SVGIG (reference sequence). CDR3 sequence (DNA): TGTGCCTGGAGTGCAAGAGGACGGGGAAATTCACCCCTCCACTTT. It is translated as CAWSARGRGNSPLHF.

The V and J genes are TRBV6-4 and TRBJ2-1; 11 bases agree with TRBD2. The ends lost 5 bases at V and 5 bases at J; junction bases unmatched: 5. Germline CDR1 MRHNA, CDR2 SNTAGT. The CDR3 length is 15 residues. CDR3 region: CASSSVAGGNNEQFF. The CDR3 DNA sequence: TGTGCCAGCAGTTCCGTAGCGGGGGGGAACAATGAGCAGTTCTTC.

The CDR3 reads CATSRISGVGSGEQFF. CDR3 DNA sequence: TGTGCCACCAGCAGGATAAGCGGGGTCGGGTCAGGTGAGCAGTTCTTC. This chain connects TRBV15 to TRBJ2-1; 7 bases are a match to TRBD2. The junction had 14 bases not matched to a gene; V was cut back by 3 bases and J by 9 bases. The CDR3 spans 16 residues. Germline V gene lookup returns CDR1 LNHNV and CDR2 YYDKDF (reference sequence).

J is TRBJ1-6 and V is TRBV7-2, with D tentatively TRBD1 (6 bases). Deletions cut 2 bases from V and 10 bases from J, with 18 bases between. This CDR3 contains 16 residues. Germline CDR1 reads SGHTA; CDR2 reads FQGNSA. CDR3 nucleotide sequence: TGTGCCAGCAGCTTACTTCAGGGGCGCGGAGGGTCACCCCTCCACTTT. Its protein is CASSLLQGRGGSPLHF.

The chain links TRBV28 to TRBJ2-7; 7 bases map to TRBD2. Trimming removed 7 bases from V and 5 bases from J; junction bases left unmatched: 14. Germline V gives CDR1 MDHEN, CDR2 SYDVKM. The length of the CDR3 is 15 residues. CDR3 sequence reads: CASIDPTGGGNEQYF. Written as DNA, the CDR3 is TGTGCCAGCATTGACCCAACTGGGGGGGGAAACGAGCAGTACTTC.

Here the CDR3 reads CASSPGQALETQYF. The CDR3, as DNA: TGTGCCAGCAGCCCCGGGCAGGCACTCGAGACCCAGTACTTC. V and J are TRBV7-9 and TRBJ2-5, with no clear D. This CDR3 has 14 residues. Trimming cost V 5 bases and J 5 bases, with 15 bases left between them. CDR1 is SEHNR and CDR2 is FQNEAQ in the germline V gene (reference sequence).

The V call is TRBV6-2 or TRBV6-3, the J call TRBJ1-1; D call uncertain. Germline CDR1 is MNHEY and CDR2 is SVGEGT. Trimming took off 2 bases at V and 0 bases at J, with 13 bases between the two ends. The CDR3 covers 16 residues. The CDR3 DNA follows: TGTGCCAGCAGTTACCGGGTGCAGAGTATGAACACTGAAGCTTTCTTT. This codes for CASSYRVQSMNTEAFF.

The CDR3 nucleotides read TGTGCCAGCAGCGTAGGCACCCTAGGCGCTGAAGCTTTCTTT. Its protein product is CASSVGTLGAEAFF. The V gene is TRBV9, the J gene TRBJ1-1, with D uncertain. The germline V gene encodes CDR1 SGDLS and CDR2 YYNGEE. The CDR3 has 14 residues. The V end lost 0 bases, the J end lost 6 bases, and 12 bases lay between the germline ends. Together with reference TRBV9 and TRBJ1-1, the CDR3 gives the full variable domain: DSGVTQTPKHLITATGQRVTLRCSPRSGDLSVYWYQQSLDQGLQFLIQYYNGEERAKGNILERFSAQQFPDLHSELNLSSLELGDSALYFCASSVGTLGAEAFFGQGTRLTVV.

V and J are TRBV9 and TRBJ2-2; D unclear. The V gene lost 4 bases and the J gene lost 1 base, with 11 bases spanning the gap. CDR1 SGDLS and CDR2 YYNGEE come from the germline V gene. The CDR3 sequence is 15 residues long. The CDR3 sequence: CASSFNRRNTGELFF. The CDR3, as DNA: TGTGCCAGCAGCTTCAACCGCAGGAACACCGGGGAGCTGTTTTTT.

The chain recombines TRBV12-3 or TRBV12-4 with TRBJ1-4; tentatively, D is TRBD1 (5 bases). CDR3 size: 17 residues. V was shortened by 1 base and J by 5 bases, with 17 bases between the two germline ends. The CDR3 spells CASSLGRVRVGNEKLFF. CDR3 bases: TGTGCCAGCAGTTTAGGGCGCGTCAGGGTGGGGAATGAAAAACTGTTTTTT.

The genes are TRBV3-1 and TRBJ2-3; no clear D. Germline loops: CDR1 LGHDT, CDR2 YNNKEL (reference sequence). CDR3 length: 13 amino acids. The V and J ends lost 4 bases and 4 bases respectively, with 9 bases between them. CDR3 in amino acids: CASSPVDADTQYF. In nucleotides, the CDR3 is TGTGCCAGCAGCCCGGTCGACGCAGATACGCAGTATTTT.

The J gene is TRBJ2-3, the V gene TRBV29-1, with 7 positions matching TRBD2. The V and J ends lost 4 bases and 8 bases, in that order; junction bases with no gene match: 12. This CDR3 is built from 14 residues. Germline V gene data show CDR1 as SQVTM and CDR2 as ANQGSEA. CDR3 amino acids: CSVGEVTSRRTQYF. The CDR3, as DNA: TGCAGCGTTGGCGAGGTGACTAGCCGCCGTACGCAGTATTTT.

The gene calls are TRBV29-1 and TRBJ2-3; D is ambiguous. V was cut by 6 bases and J by 7 bases, with 8 bases left in between. Germline CDR1 SQVTM, CDR2 ANQGSEA. CDR3 length equals 10 residues. CDR3 coding DNA: TGCAGCGTCCCCCACAATACGCAGTATTTT. It specifies CSVPHNTQYF.

J is TRBJ1-6 and V is TRBV6-5, with 8 bases identical to TRBD1. V gave up 5 bases and J gave up 10 bases; unmatched junction bases: 10. In germline, CDR1 is MNHEY, CDR2 SVGAGI. The CDR3 contains 15 residues. CDR3 sequence: CASSITGTGESPLHF. CDR3 DNA sequence: TGTGCCAGCAGTATTACCGGGACAGGTGAATCACCCCTCCACTTT.

This chain links TRBV6-5 with TRBJ2-5, with unresolved D. The CDR3 is 12 residues long. The V end lost 7 bases, the J end lost 7 bases, and 13 bases lay between the germline ends. From germline, CDR1 is MNHEY and CDR2 SVGAGI. The CDR3 DNA is TGTGCCAGCACTTCGGCCCCCGGGACCCAGTACTTC. As protein: CASTSAPGTQYF.

This clonotype was counted only a few times. The chain carries TRBV11-2 and TRBJ2-5, with D uncertain. The CDR3 has 15 amino acids. The V and J ends lost 0 bases and 5 bases respectively, with 13 bases between them. Germline V CDR1 and CDR2: SGHAT, FQNNGV. The CDR3 spells CASSLDFGPEETQYF. Here the CDR3 DNA reads TGTGCCAGCAGCTTAGATTTTGGTCCGGAGGAGACCCAGTACTTC.

The rearrangement links TRBV11-2 to TRBJ1-2; weak D call: TRBD1 (5 bases). Looked up from germline, CDR1 is SGHAT and CDR2 is FQNNGV. CDR3 length: 16 residues. Trimming took off 5 bases at V and 4 bases at J, with 20 bases between the two ends. The CDR3 DNA reads as TGTGCCAGCAGCCCACTTGGGGGGGTCCCTTCCTATGGCTACACCTTC. Translated, it gives CASSPLGGVPSYGYTF.